The 10 T cell receptor beta chains below all came from one sample that was sequenced in a study of OX40 agonist ivuxolimab in advanced cancers. The assay was immunoSEQ multiplex PCR, and TCRdb's table has in-frame clones only and misses some. The sample consists of approximately 54,000 clones, about nine tenths of them appearing once. The material was CD4+ or CD8+ T cells sorted from blood, obtained in a trial of the OX40 agonist ivuxolimab. Receptors were obtained from an adult with an advanced solid tumor such as melanoma, head and neck, liver or kidney cancer.

V gene TRBV19 combines with J gene TRBJ2-3; 9 bases line up with TRBD2. The trim removed 5 bases at V and 3 bases at J, leaving 12 bases unmatched. CDR1 and CDR2 from the germline V gene are LNHDA and SQIVND (reference sequence). The CDR3 is made up of 17 amino acids. In nucleotides, the CDR3 is TGTGCCAGTAGTCCACGGGGAGCGGGGGGAAGGACAGATACGCAGTATTTT. Translating it yields CASSPRGAGGRTDTQYF.

This chain connects TRBV7-2 to TRBJ1-1, with 7 bases fitting TRBD1. Germline CDR1 is SGHTA and CDR2 is FQGNSA. Losses at the gene ends were 5 bases for V and 1 base for J; bases not matched to a gene: 4. CDR3 length equals 14 residues. The CDR3 nucleotides read TGTGCCAGCAGCACGACAGGGTCGAACACTGAAGCTTTCTTT. This translates into CASSTTGSNTEAFF. The full variable domain, its missing parts supplied by reference TRBV7-2 and TRBJ1-1, is GAGVSQSPSNKVTEKGKDVELRCDPISGHTALYWYRQSLGQGLEFLIYFQGNSAPDKSGLPSDRFSAERTGGSVSTLTIQRTQQEDSAVYLCASSTTGSNTEAFFGQGTRLTVV.

This clone was found once. This chain joins TRBV27 and TRBJ2-7, with D perhaps given as TRBD1 or TRBD2 (5 bases each). Trimming removed 9 bases from V and 4 bases from J, with 19 bases in between. Germline CDR1 reads MNHEY; CDR2 reads SMNVEV (reference sequence). This CDR3 is 14 amino acids long. CDR3 coding DNA: TGTGCCAGGAAGTCTTGGTCGGGACCGTACGAGCAGTACTTC. Amino acid sequence: CARKSWSGPYEQYF.

This chain links TRBV7-6 with TRBJ2-2; D is unresolved. CDR3 length: 16 residues. Germline-derived CDR1 and CDR2 are SGHVS and FNYEAQ. The V gene lost 1 base and the J gene lost 0 bases, with 9 bases spanning the gap. In DNA, the CDR3 is TGTGCCAGCAGCTTAGTTCGGTTCGCGAACACCGGGGAGCTGTTTTTT. It yields the protein CASSLVRFANTGELFF.

This clone was observed a single time. The genes are TRBV6-5 and TRBJ2-5; D assignment may be TRBD1 or TRBD2 (6 bases each). The CDR3 contains 16 residues. The germline gives CDR1 MNHEY, CDR2 SVGAGI. Trimming took 0 bases from V and 5 from J, leaving 16 bases between them. The CDR3 sequence: CASSYSPLGGGETQYF. The CDR3 DNA reads TGTGCCAGCAGTTACTCGCCTTTGGGGGGCGGGGAGACCCAGTACTTC.

J is TRBJ2-3 and V is TRBV5-1; 12 bases fit TRBD2. Germline V gene data show CDR1 as SGHRS and CDR2 as YFSETQ. The CDR3 runs to 15 residues. Losses at the gene ends were 4 bases for V and 3 bases for J; bases not matched to a gene: 3. The CDR3 reads CASSTSGGSTDTQYF. The CDR3 region has the DNA TGCGCCAGCAGCACTAGCGGGGGGAGTACAGATACGCAGTATTTT. The whole variable domain, filled in from reference TRBV5-1 and TRBJ2-3, reads KAGVTQTPRYLIKTRGQQVTLSCSPISGHRSVSWYQQTPGQGLQFLFEYFSETQRNKGNFPGRFSGRQFSNSRSEMNVSTLELGDSALYLCASSTSGGSTDTQYFGPGTRLTVL.

The chain combines TRBV19 with TRBJ2-7; 11 bases align to TRBD1. Germline lookup yields CDR1 LNHDA and CDR2 SQIVND (reference sequence). This CDR3 region has 13 residues. Trimming at V came to 4 bases and at J to 7 bases, leaving 3 bases not matched to a gene. The CDR3 protein is CASSKDRGLEQYF. The CDR3 DNA reads TGTGCCAGTAGTAAGGACAGGGGGCTTGAGCAGTACTTC.

The chain employs TRBV29-1 and TRBJ2-5; D uncertain. The CDR3 sequence is 12 residues long. Trimming pared 5 bases from V and 1 base from J, leaving 8 bases between. Germline lookup yields CDR1 SQVTM and CDR2 ANQGSEA. DNA of the CDR3: TGCAGCGTTATCCCGAGCCAAGAGACCCAGTACTTC. It is translated as CSVIPSQETQYF.

V and J are TRBV5-4 and TRBJ2-5, with a tentative D call TRBD1 (5 bases). Germline V CDR1 and CDR2: SGHNT, YYREEE (reference sequence). Trimming cost V 2 bases and J 5 bases, with 13 bases left between them. CDR3 size: 14 residues. In DNA form, the CDR3 reads TGTGCCAGCAGCTTATGGGGCCGGTTGGAGACCCAGTACTTC. It encodes CASSLWGRLETQYF.

V is TRBV27 and J is TRBJ1-6; D may be TRBD1 (6 bases). Germline CDR1 and CDR2: MNHEY and SMNVEV (reference sequence). The ends were cut back, 5 bases at V and 14 bases at J, with 28 bases in the middle. The CDR3 extends over 17 amino acids. CDR3 in DNA: TGTGCCAGCAGTCCCTGGGTAGGGGGAAATTCGGCCTTTTCCCTCCACTTT. It is translated as CASSPWVGGNSAFSLHF.